These 10 T cell receptor beta chains originate from one sample sequenced in a study of shared clonotypes between healthy human individuals. The naive CD8 fraction comprised CD45RO-negative cells positively selected for CCR7 and excluded terminally differentiated effector memory CD45RA+ cells. Clones were sequenced by immunoSEQ multiplex PCR, and TCRdb holds only the in-frame ones, with some missing. The sample includes millions of clones, around 96% of them seen just once. Sequences were obtained from naive CD8+ T cells sorted from blood. The receptors originated from a man between 18 and 29 years old in good health.

This clone has just one count. The chain is built from TRBV30 and TRBJ2-1; unclear D gene. Trimming removed 0 bases at V and 0 bases at J, with 12 bases between. Germline CDR1 and CDR2: GTSNPN and SVGIG (reference sequence). The CDR3 totals 16 residues. CDR3 coding DNA: TGTGCCTGGAGTGTACTCGTAGACATCTCCTACAATGAGCAGTTCTTC. Its protein is CAWSVLVDISYNEQFF.

The V and J genes are TRBV2 and TRBJ1-5; perhaps TRBD1 as D (6 bases). Germline CDR1 reads SNHLY; CDR2 reads FYNNEI. CDR3 length: 15 residues. V lost 3 bases, J lost 3 bases, and 12 bases lay in between. DNA for the CDR3: TGTGCCAGCAGTGAGGTGTGGACAGTCAATCAGCCCCAGCATTTT. Translation: CASSEVWTVNQPQHF.

Here the CDR3 DNA reads TGTGCCAGCAGTGAATGGTCCGAATCGGTACAAGAGACCCAGTACTTC. It translates to CASSEWSESVQETQYF. The gene calls are TRBV25-1 and TRBJ2-5; D gene ambiguous. V was cut by 1 base and J by 2 bases, with 14 bases left in between. Germline values: CDR1 MGHDK, CDR2 SYGVNS. The CDR3 is 16 amino acids.

This chain uses TRBV27 with TRBJ2-7; 9 bases map to TRBD1. The V gene's germline CDR1 is MNHEY and CDR2 SMNVEV (reference sequence). The ends lost 7 bases at V and 6 bases at J; junction bases unmatched: 10. This CDR3 is 14 amino acids long. In nucleotides, the CDR3 is TGTGCCAGCACCTCCGACAGGGGGGCGGGCGAGCAGTACTTC. It encodes CASTSDRGAGEQYF.

This chain uses TRBV19 with TRBJ2-7, with 13 bases matching TRBD2. With V trimmed by 10 bases and J by 4 bases, 10 bases remained unmatched. Per the germline V gene, CDR1 is LNHDA and CDR2 is SQIVND (reference sequence). This CDR3 contains 15 residues. CDR3 in amino acids: CATRGRGLAGYEQYF. For the CDR3, the DNA is TGTGCCACCAGGGGGAGGGGACTAGCGGGGTACGAGCAGTACTTC.

The chain uses TRBV10-1 and TRBJ2-7; D is unclear. CDR1 is WNHNN and CDR2 is SYGVQD in the germline V gene (reference sequence). V lost 3 bases, J lost 2 bases, and 8 bases lay in between. The CDR3 is 13 amino acids. This CDR3 reads CASSEGFTYEQYF. CDR3 bases: TGCGCCAGCAGTGAAGGCTTTACCTACGAGCAGTACTTC.

This clone is a singleton in its sample. The rearrangement joins TRBV6-1 to TRBJ1-5; D perhaps matches TRBD1 (5 bases). The germline V gene has CDR1 MNHNS and CDR2 SASEGT. This CDR3 is built from 18 residues. Trimming pared 3 bases from V and 2 bases from J, leaving 20 bases between. Here the CDR3 DNA reads TGTGCCAGCAGTGACGAAGTTGGATACGGACATGGCAATCAGCCCCAGCATTTT. Its protein is CASSDEVGYGHGNQPQHF.

The chain has TRBV4-1 and TRBJ2-7; D ambiguous. The CDR3 has 14 amino acids. Trimming pared 3 bases from V and 3 bases from J, leaving 12 bases between. Germline assignment: CDR1 MGHRA and CDR2 YSYEKL. The CDR3 region has the DNA TGCGCCAGCAGCCAGGTCGACACAGACTACGAGCAGTACTTC. This encodes CASSQVDTDYEQYF.

The chain is built from TRBV7-8 and TRBJ2-1; tentative D call: TRBD2 (5 bases). Trimming removed 3 bases at V and 1 base at J, with 10 bases between. There are 15 residues in the CDR3. Germline loops: CDR1 SGHVS, CDR2 FQNEAQ. CDR3 DNA sequence: TGTGCCAGCAGCTTGGGTACGGGGTCCTACAATGAGCAGTTCTTC. Its translation: CASSLGTGSYNEQFF.

The V and J genes are TRBV11-2 and TRBJ2-5; unclear D gene. In germline, CDR1 is SGHAT, CDR2 FQNNGV. The CDR3 is 14 residues long. Deletions cut 2 bases from V and 1 base from J, with 8 bases between. In DNA form, the CDR3 reads TGTGCCAGCAGCTTAAACGGAATCCAAGAGACCCAGTACTTC. This codes for CASSLNGIQETQYF.